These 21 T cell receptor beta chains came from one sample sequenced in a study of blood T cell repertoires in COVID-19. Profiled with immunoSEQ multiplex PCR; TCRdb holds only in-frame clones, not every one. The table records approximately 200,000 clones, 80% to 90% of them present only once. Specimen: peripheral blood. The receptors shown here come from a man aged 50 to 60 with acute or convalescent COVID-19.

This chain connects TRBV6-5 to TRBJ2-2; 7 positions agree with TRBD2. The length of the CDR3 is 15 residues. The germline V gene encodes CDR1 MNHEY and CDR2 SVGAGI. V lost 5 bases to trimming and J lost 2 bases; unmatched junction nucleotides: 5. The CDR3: CASSTGGVNTGELFF. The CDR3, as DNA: TGTGCCAGCAGTACGGGGGGTGTCAACACCGGGGAGCTGTTTTTT.

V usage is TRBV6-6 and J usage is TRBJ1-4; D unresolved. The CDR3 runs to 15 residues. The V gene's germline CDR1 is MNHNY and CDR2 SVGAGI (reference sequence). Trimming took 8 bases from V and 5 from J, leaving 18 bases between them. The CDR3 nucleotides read TGTGCCAGCCGAGCCCCAGACACAATCAATGAAAAACTGTTTTTT. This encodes CASRAPDTINEKLFF.

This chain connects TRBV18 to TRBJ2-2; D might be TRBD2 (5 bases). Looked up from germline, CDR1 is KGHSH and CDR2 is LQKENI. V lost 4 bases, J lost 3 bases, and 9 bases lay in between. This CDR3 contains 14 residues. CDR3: CASSLGEDTGELFF. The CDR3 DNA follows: TGTGCCAGCTCACTGGGAGAAGACACCGGGGAGCTGTTTTTT.

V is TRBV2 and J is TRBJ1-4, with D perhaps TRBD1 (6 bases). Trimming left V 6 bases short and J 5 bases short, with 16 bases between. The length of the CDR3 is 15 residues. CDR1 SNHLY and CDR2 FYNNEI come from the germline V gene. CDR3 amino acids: CASSLRQATNEKLFF. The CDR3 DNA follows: TGTGCCAGCAGCCTCAGACAGGCCACGAATGAAAAACTGTTTTTT.

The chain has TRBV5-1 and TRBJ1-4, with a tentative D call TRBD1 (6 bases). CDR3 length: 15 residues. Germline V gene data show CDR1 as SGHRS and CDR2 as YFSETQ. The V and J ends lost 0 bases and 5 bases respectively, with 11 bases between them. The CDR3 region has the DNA TGCGCCAGCAGCTTGGGGGCAGGGGAAAATGAAAAACTGTTTTTT. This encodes CASSLGAGENEKLFF.

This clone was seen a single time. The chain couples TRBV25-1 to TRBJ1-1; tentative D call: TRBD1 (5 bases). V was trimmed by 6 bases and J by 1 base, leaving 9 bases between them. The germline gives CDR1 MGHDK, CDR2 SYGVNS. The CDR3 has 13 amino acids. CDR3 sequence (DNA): TGTGCCAGCAGAGGACACCCGAACACTGAAGCTTTCTTT. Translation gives CASRGHPNTEAFF.

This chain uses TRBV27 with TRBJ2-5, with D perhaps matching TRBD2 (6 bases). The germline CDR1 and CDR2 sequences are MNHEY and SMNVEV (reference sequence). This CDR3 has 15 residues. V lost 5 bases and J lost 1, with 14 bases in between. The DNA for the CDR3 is TGTGCCAGCAGTCCGGGACTCAGAATCCAAGAGACCCAGTACTTC. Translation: CASSPGLRIQETQYF.

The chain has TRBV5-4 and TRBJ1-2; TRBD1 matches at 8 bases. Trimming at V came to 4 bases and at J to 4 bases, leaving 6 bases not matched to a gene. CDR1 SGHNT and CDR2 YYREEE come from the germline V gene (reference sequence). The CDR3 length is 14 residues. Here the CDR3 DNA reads TGTGCCAGCAGCGTAATCACAGGGGGCTATGGCTACACCTTC. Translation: CASSVITGGYGYTF. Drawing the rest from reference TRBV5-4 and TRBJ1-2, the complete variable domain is ETGVTQSPTHLIKTRGQQVTLRCSSQSGHNTVSWYQQALGQGPQFIFQYYREEENGRGNFPPRFSGLQFPNYSSELNVNALELDDSALYLCASSVITGGYGYTFGSGTRLTVV.

The CDR3 nucleotides are TGTGCCAGCAGCCCTACGGGGGGCAGGCAAGAGACCCAGTACTTC. Translation: CASSPTGGRQETQYF. This sequence joins TRBV2 and TRBJ2-5; possible D gene TRBD2, 7 bases. The CDR3 sequence is 15 residues long. Trimming stripped 6 bases from V and 2 bases from J, with 16 bases between. Germline lookup yields CDR1 SNHLY and CDR2 FYNNEI.

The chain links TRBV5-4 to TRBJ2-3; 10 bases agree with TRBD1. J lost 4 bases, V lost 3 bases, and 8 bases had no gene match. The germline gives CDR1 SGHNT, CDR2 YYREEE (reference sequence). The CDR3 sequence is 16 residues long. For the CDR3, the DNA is TGTGCCAGCAGCTCCGGCTCGGGGACAGGGGCAGATACGCAGTATTTT. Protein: CASSSGSGTGADTQYF.

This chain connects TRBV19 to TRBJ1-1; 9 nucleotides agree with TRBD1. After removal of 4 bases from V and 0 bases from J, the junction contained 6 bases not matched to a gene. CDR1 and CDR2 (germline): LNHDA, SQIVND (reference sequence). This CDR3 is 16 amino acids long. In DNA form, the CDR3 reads TGTGCCAGTAGTAGCGACAGGGGGGGAATGAACACTGAAGCTTTCTTT. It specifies CASSSDRGGMNTEAFF.

Written as DNA, the CDR3 is TGTGCCAGCTCACCACTGCTTTCCGGGACAGGGGACGGGGAGCTGTTTTTT. It specifies CASSPLLSGTGDGELFF. This rearrangement joins TRBV18 to TRBJ2-2; 10 bases align to TRBD1. The CDR3 length is 17 residues. CDR1 and CDR2 from the germline V gene are KGHSH and LQKENI. V trimming: 1 base; J trimming: 7 bases; junction bases outside the gene matches: 9.

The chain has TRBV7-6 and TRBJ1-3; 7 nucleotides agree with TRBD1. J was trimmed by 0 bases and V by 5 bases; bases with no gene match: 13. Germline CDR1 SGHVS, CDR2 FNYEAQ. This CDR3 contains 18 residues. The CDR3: CASSTHGGQRNSGNTIYF. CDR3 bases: TGTGCCAGCAGCACCCATGGGGGACAGCGAAACTCTGGAAACACCATATATTTT.

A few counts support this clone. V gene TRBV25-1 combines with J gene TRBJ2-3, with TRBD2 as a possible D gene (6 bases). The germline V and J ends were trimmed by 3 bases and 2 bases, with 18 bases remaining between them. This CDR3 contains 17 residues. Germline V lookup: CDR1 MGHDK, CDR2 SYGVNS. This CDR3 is CASSEGTLALPTDTQYF. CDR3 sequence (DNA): TGTGCCAGCAGTGAGGGTACACTAGCACTCCCCACAGATACGCAGTATTTT.

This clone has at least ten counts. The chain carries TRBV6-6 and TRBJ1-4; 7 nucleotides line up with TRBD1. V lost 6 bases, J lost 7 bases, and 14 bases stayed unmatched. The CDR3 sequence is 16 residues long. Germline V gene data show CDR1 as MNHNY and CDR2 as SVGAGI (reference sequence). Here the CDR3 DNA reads TGTGCCAGCAGCTCTCGGCGACAGGGAGTAGGTGAAAAACTGTTTTTT. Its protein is CASSSRRQGVGEKLFF.

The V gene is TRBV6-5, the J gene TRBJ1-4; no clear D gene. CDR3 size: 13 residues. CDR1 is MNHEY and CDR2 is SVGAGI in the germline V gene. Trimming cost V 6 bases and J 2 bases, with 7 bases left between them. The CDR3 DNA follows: TGTGCCAGCAGGGTTCAGACTAATGAAAAACTGTTTTTT. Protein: CASRVQTNEKLFF.

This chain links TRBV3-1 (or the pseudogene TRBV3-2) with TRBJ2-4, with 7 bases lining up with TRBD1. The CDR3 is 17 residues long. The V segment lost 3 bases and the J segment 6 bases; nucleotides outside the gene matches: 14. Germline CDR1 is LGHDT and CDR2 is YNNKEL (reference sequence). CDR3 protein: CASSHRTDRFLGNIQYF. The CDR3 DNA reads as TGTGCCAGCAGCCACCGGACGGACAGGTTCCTTGGAAACATTCAGTACTTC.

CDR3 sequence reads: CASSPPQTETQYF. As DNA, the CDR3 is TGTGCCAGCAGCCCACCCCAAACTGAGACCCAGTACTTC. The chain joins TRBV21-1 to TRBJ2-5; TRBD2, the table's D call, lacks a check against the DNA. TRBV21-1 is recorded as a pseudogene. The CDR3 contains 13 residues.

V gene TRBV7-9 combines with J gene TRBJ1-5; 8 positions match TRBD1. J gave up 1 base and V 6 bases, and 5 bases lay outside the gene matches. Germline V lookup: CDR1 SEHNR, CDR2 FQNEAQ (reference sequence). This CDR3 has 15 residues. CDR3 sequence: CASSPQGASNQPQHF. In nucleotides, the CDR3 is TGTGCCAGCAGTCCCCAGGGGGCGAGCAATCAGCCCCAGCATTTT.

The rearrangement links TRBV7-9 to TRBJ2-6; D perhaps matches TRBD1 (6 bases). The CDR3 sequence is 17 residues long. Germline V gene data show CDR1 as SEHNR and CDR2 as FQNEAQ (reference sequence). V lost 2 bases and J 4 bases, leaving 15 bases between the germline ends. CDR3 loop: CASSLRGHTRGANVLTF. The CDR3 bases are TGTGCCAGCAGCTTAAGGGGACATACGCGCGGGGCCAACGTCCTGACTTTC.

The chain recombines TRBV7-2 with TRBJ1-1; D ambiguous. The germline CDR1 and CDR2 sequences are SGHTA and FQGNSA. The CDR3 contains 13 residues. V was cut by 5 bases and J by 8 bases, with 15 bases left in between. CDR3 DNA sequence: TGTGCCAGCAGCCTTAGGAGACCGTTAGAAGCTTTCTTT. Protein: CASSLRRPLEAFF. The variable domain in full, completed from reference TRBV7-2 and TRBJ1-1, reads GAGVSQSPSNKVTEKGKDVELRCDPISGHTALYWYRQSLGQGLEFLIYFQGNSAPDKSGLPSDRFSAERTGGSVSTLTIQRTQQEDSAVYLCASSLRRPLEAFFGQGTRLTVV.